This TCR beta chain was sequenced in a study of cytomegalovirus exposure and HLA in healthy donors. As concerns this clone: Its target is not known.

The PCR ran on 60 Vbeta and 13 Jbeta primers. The assay was immunoSEQ multiplex PCR, and TCRdb's table has in-frame clones only and misses some. The sample includes about 98,000 clones, approximately 79% seen only once; the top ten take about 1.8%. With V trimmed by 0 bases and J by 4 bases, 7 bases remained unmatched. This CDR3 contains 17 residues. Germline CDR1 is LNHDA and CDR2 is SQIVND (reference sequence). Study results and limitations: Confirmation was obtained in vitro that three CMV-associated chains are specific for CMV antigens. With later analysis, a missense DCLRE1C variant became linked to TCR beta V- and J-gene trimming. An Asian-associated ancestry cluster reportedly showed fewer N-insertions than the approximately 600-donor mean in a later analysis. A later analysis showed HLA-associated TCR beta chains outstripping equally common others in clonal expansion.

Material for sequencing was PBMCs. The source of this sequence is a male donor in good health and CMV-seronegative. This sequence joins TRBV19 and TRBJ2-1; TRBD2 aligns across 9 bases. CDR3 DNA: TGTGCCAGTAGTATAGAGTCTAGCGGGACACCTTACAATGAGCAGTTCTTC. It specifies CASSIESSGTPYNEQFF.